These 26 T cell receptor beta chains came from one sample sequenced in a study of cytomegalovirus exposure and HLA in healthy donors. The PCR had 60 Vbeta and 13 Jbeta primers. Sequenced by immunoSEQ multiplex PCR; TCRdb stores in-frame clones only, minus some. The sample shows about 120,000 clones, roughly four fifths of them seen only once. The sample taken for sequencing was PBMCs. These TCRs come from a woman in her late teens or twenties in good health and CMV-seronegative.

The chain links TRBV6-1 to TRBJ1-3; D not resolved. CDR1 and CDR2 (germline): MNHNS, SASEGT. The CDR3 consists of 18 residues. The V end lost 3 bases, the J end lost 3 bases, and 21 bases lay between the germline ends. The CDR3 DNA sequence: TGTGCCAGCAGTGACCTTGATAGGTTCCAGTCGGGTGGAAACACCATATATTTT. This gives the protein CASSDLDRFQSGGNTIYF.

V gene TRBV7-8 combines with J gene TRBJ1-2, with 9 bases matching TRBD1. The J segment lost 4 bases and the V segment lost 7 bases, leaving 13 bases of the junction unmatched. CDR3 length: 16 amino acids. The germline CDR1 and CDR2 sequences are SGHVS and FQNEAQ. CDR3 DNA sequence: TGTGCCAGCACCCGACTAATGGGACAGGGCGGCTATGGCTACACCTTC. Translated, it gives CASTRLMGQGGYGYTF.

The table lists this clone with a few counts. The V gene is TRBV2, the J gene TRBJ1-1; a weak D match, TRBD1 (6 bases). Trimming removed 5 bases from V and 7 bases from J, with 20 bases in between. Germline-derived CDR1 and CDR2 are SNHLY and FYNNEI. The CDR3 is made up of 15 amino acids. CDR3 sequence reads: CASSLQNRARGEAFF. CDR3 DNA: TGTGCCAGCAGTCTCCAAAACAGGGCTAGAGGTGAAGCTTTCTTT. Filled out from reference TRBV2 and TRBJ1-1, the complete variable domain reads EPEVTQTPSHQVTQMGQEVILRCVPISNHLYFYWYRQILGQKVEFLVSFYNNEISEKSEIFDDQFSVERPDGSNFTLKIRSTKLEDSAMYFCASSLQNRARGEAFFGQGTRLTVV.

The sample holds many counts of this clone. The CDR3 region is CASASGGDYEQYF. CDR3 coding DNA: TGTGCCAGCGCTAGCGGGGGGGACTACGAGCAGTACTTC. J is TRBJ2-7 and V is TRBV7-2, with 12 bases aligning to TRBD2. CDR3 size: 13 residues. The J segment lost 3 bases and the V segment lost 8 bases, leaving 2 bases of the junction unmatched. In germline, CDR1 is SGHTA, CDR2 FQGNSA.

The CDR3 sequence: CASRLASSNTGELFF. The CDR3 DNA follows: TGTGCCAGCAGGCTAGCGTCCTCGAACACCGGGGAGCTGTTTTTT. The gene calls are TRBV2 and TRBJ2-2; the D gene is possibly TRBD2 (6 bases). The CDR3 sequence is 15 residues long. Germline CDR1 reads SNHLY; CDR2 reads FYNNEI. The V end was cut by 6 bases, the J end by 0 bases, with 11 bases between.

The chain uses TRBV5-1 and TRBJ2-1, with TRBD2 matching over 9 bases. The trim removed 4 bases at V and 4 bases at J, leaving 9 bases unmatched. The CDR3 consists of 16 residues. Germline V CDR1 and CDR2: SGHRS, YFSETQ. The CDR3 sequence is CASSPRGGASYNEQFF. The DNA of the CDR3 is TGCGCCAGCAGCCCTCGCGGGGGGGCCTCATACAATGAGCAGTTCTTC.

The chain employs TRBV27 and TRBJ1-5, with D perhaps matching TRBD1 (5 bases). V was pared by 5 bases and J by 7 bases, with 12 bases between. Germline-derived CDR1 and CDR2 are MNHEY and SMNVEV (reference sequence). The CDR3 sequence is 13 residues long. CDR3 sequence (DNA): TGTGCCAGCAGTGGGTGGGGGGAACAGCCCCAGCATTTT. Protein: CASSGWGEQPQHF.

This chain uses TRBV27 with TRBJ1-6; D gene uncertain. With 6 bases removed from V and 15 bases from J, the gap between germline ends came to 15 bases. The CDR3 extends over 12 amino acids. Looked up from germline, CDR1 is MNHEY and CDR2 is SMNVEV (reference sequence). CDR3: CASRSEGLLLHF. CDR3 nucleotide sequence: TGTGCCAGCAGGTCGGAGGGTTTGCTCCTCCACTTT.

The genes are TRBV28 and TRBJ2-7, with 9 positions matching TRBD1. J gave up 4 bases and V 6 bases, and 7 bases lay outside the gene matches. The CDR3 length is 14 residues. The germline CDR1 and CDR2 sequences are MDHEN and SYDVKM. In nucleotides, the CDR3 is TGTGCCAGCAGCCGGCGGGACAGGGTTTACGAGCAGTACTTC. Residues: CASSRRDRVYEQYF.

The rearrangement uses TRBV11-2 and TRBJ1-6, with 7 nucleotides matching TRBD1. Looked up from germline, CDR1 is SGHAT and CDR2 is FQNNGV. The J segment lost 7 bases and the V segment lost 6 bases, leaving 6 bases of the junction unmatched. CDR3 length: 14 residues. The CDR3 protein is CASRETGKNSPLHF. In nucleotides, the CDR3 is TGTGCCAGCAGGGAGACAGGGAAAAATTCACCCCTCCACTTT.

This clone has a handful of counts. This sequence joins TRBV13 and TRBJ1-2; D gene unclear. CDR3 length equals 14 residues. The germline V gene encodes CDR1 PRHDT and CDR2 FYEKMQ (reference sequence). Trimming shortened V by 5 bases and J by 6 bases, and 16 bases separated the two germline ends. The CDR3, as DNA: TGTGCCAGCAGCCTTAACTTGGGCATGGATGGCTACACCTTC. The encoded protein is CASSLNLGMDGYTF.

The chain joins TRBV6-1 to TRBJ1-4, with 7 bases lining up with TRBD1. This CDR3 has 12 amino acids. Germline assignment: CDR1 MNHNS and CDR2 SASEGT. The trim removed 6 bases at V and 7 bases at J, leaving 2 bases unmatched. CDR3 nucleotides: TGTGCCAGCAGAGCAGGGGGTGAAAAACTGTTTTTT. This sequence encodes CASRAGGEKLFF.

The V and J genes are TRBV18 and TRBJ2-1; maybe TRBD1 (5 bases). V lost 3 bases and J 4 bases, leaving 10 bases between the germline ends. The CDR3 length is 14 residues. Germline V CDR1 and CDR2: KGHSH, LQKENI. Here the CDR3 DNA reads TGTGCCAGCTCACCGACAGCAGATTACAATGAGCAGTTCTTC. Protein product: CASSPTADYNEQFF.

V usage is TRBV2 and J usage is TRBJ1-5, with TRBD1 identical over 7 bases. With 7 bases clipped from V and 4 bases from J, the junction kept 4 bases outside the gene matches. The germline V gene has CDR1 SNHLY and CDR2 FYNNEI. This CDR3 has 13 amino acids. As DNA, the CDR3 is TGTGCCAGCACAGACAGGGAGAATCAGCCCCAGCATTTT. This gives the protein CASTDRENQPQHF. Together with reference TRBV2 and TRBJ1-5, the CDR3 gives the full variable domain: EPEVTQTPSHQVTQMGQEVILRCVPISNHLYFYWYRQILGQKVEFLVSFYNNEISEKSEIFDDQFSVERPDGSNFTLKIRSTKLEDSAMYFCASTDRENQPQHFGDGTRLSIL.

The rearrangement uses TRBV19 and TRBJ1-1, with TRBD1 identical over 8 bases. This CDR3 has 13 residues. J was trimmed by 3 bases and V by 6 bases; bases with no gene match: 3. The germline gives CDR1 LNHDA, CDR2 SQIVND (reference sequence). CDR3 in DNA: TGTGCCAGTAGCTGGGACAGGCACACTGAAGCTTTCTTT. Its protein is CASSWDRHTEAFF.

This chain uses TRBV27 with TRBJ1-5, with a possible D match to TRBD1 (5 bases). The length of the CDR3 is 14 residues. Per germline, CDR1 MNHEY and CDR2 SMNVEV (reference sequence). V lost 5 bases to trimming and J lost 7 bases, with 15 bases between them. The CDR3 loop is CASSLGLLGQPQHF. For the CDR3, the DNA is TGTGCCAGCAGTCTGGGACTCCTAGGCCAGCCCCAGCATTTT.

This chain uses TRBV10-2 with TRBJ2-2, with D perhaps TRBD1 (5 bases). V lost 6 bases to trimming and J lost 3 bases, with 14 bases between them. Germline lookup yields CDR1 WSHSY and CDR2 SAAADI. CDR3 size: 15 residues. CDR3 sequence reads: CASRALGRDTGELFF. CDR3 nucleotides: TGCGCCAGCAGAGCATTGGGGCGCGACACCGGGGAGCTGTTTTTT.

V is TRBV28 and J is TRBJ1-4; D is unclear. Germline CDR1 and CDR2: MDHEN and SYDVKM. The CDR3 is 16 amino acids. V lost 4 bases to trimming and J lost 0 bases, with 12 bases between them. The CDR3 nucleotides are TGTGCCAGCAGTTCCCCCGACGGAGCAACTAATGAAAAACTGTTTTTT. Encoded protein: CASSSPDGATNEKLFF.

The rearrangement uses TRBV30 and TRBJ1-1, with TRBD1 matching over 9 bases. Germline CDR1 GTSNPN, CDR2 SVGIG (reference sequence). The CDR3 loop spans 12 amino acids. The V and J ends lost 7 bases and 2 bases, in that order; junction bases with no gene match: 2. The CDR3, as DNA: TGTGCCTTGGACAGGGGTAACACTGAAGCTTTCTTT. Amino acids: CALDRGNTEAFF.

The gene calls are TRBV30 and TRBJ2-3; possible D gene TRBD2, 5 bases. CDR1 GTSNPN and CDR2 SVGIG come from the germline V gene (reference sequence). The CDR3 is 13 amino acids. CDR3 in amino acids: CALDSIGTDTQYF. Written as DNA, the CDR3 is TGTGCATTGGACTCAATAGGCACAGATACGCAGTATTTT.

The rearrangement links TRBV29-1 to TRBJ2-5; TRBD2 aligns across 7 bases. The J segment lost 5 bases and the V segment lost 6 bases, leaving 9 bases of the junction unmatched. The CDR3 extends over 13 amino acids. The V gene's germline CDR1 is SQVTM and CDR2 ANQGSEA. DNA for the CDR3: TGCAGCGTCTCCCCAGTCGGGGGGGAGACCCAGTACTTC. It specifies CSVSPVGGETQYF.

The sample holds one count of this clone. The CDR3 here is CASSPTLVTQYF. For the CDR3, the DNA is TGTGCCAGCAGCCCGACTCTAGTGACCCAGTACTTC. This sequence joins TRBV14 and TRBJ2-5; D is undetermined. Trimming took 4 bases from V and 7 from J, leaving 10 bases between them. Germline V CDR1 and CDR2: SGHDN, FVKESK. This CDR3 spans 12 amino acids.

This clone has a single count. The chain has TRBV4-2 and TRBJ2-7; a weak D match, TRBD2 (5 bases). Germline V gene lookup returns CDR1 LGHNA and CDR2 YNFKEQ. Trimming shortened V by 0 bases and J by 0 bases, and 9 bases separated the two germline ends. CDR3 length: 15 residues. CDR3 sequence: CASSQDPGGSYEQYF. Written as DNA, the CDR3 is TGTGCCAGCAGCCAAGACCCAGGAGGCTCCTACGAGCAGTACTTC.

This chain links TRBV4-1 with TRBJ1-2; D is perhaps TRBD1 (6 bases). The CDR3 consists of 15 residues. Germline CDR1 reads MGHRA; CDR2 reads YSYEKL. The germline V and J ends were trimmed by 0 bases and 5 bases, with 13 bases remaining between them. CDR3 sequence reads: CASSQEEGQPYGYTF. The CDR3 nucleotides read TGCGCCAGCAGCCAAGAAGAAGGACAGCCTTATGGCTACACCTTC.

The chain uses TRBV11-2 and TRBJ2-1, with a tentative D call TRBD1 (5 bases). Germline CDR1 is SGHAT and CDR2 is FQNNGV. V lost 5 bases, J lost 9 bases, and 14 bases lay in between. This CDR3 spans 13 amino acids. The CDR3 DNA is TGTGCCAGCAGCCCTCAGGGTTTTGGTGAGCAGTTCTTC. It is translated as CASSPQGFGEQFF.

This chain links TRBV4-1 with TRBJ2-1; 9 positions agree with TRBD2. V lost 8 bases to trimming and J lost 0 bases; unmatched junction nucleotides: 8. CDR1 is MGHRA, CDR2 YSYEKL, per germline. This CDR3 has 16 residues. The CDR3 protein is CASGVVSGSSYNEQFF. CDR3 sequence (DNA): TGCGCCAGCGGTGTTGTTAGCGGGAGCTCCTACAATGAGCAGTTCTTC.